The clone carrying this T cell receptor beta chain showed up many times. Its target is unknown. Bone marrow was sampled from every patient at the time of active disease. This library used 300 to 500 ng RNA and molecular barcoded adaptors spanning alpha/delta and beta/gamma chains. MiXCR was run by TCRdb on the reads, yielding one entry per CDR3 protein. Found here are some 130,000 distinct CDR3 sequences, 10% to 15% of them singletons; the top ten hold about 11%. The V gene lost 5 bases and the J gene lost 9 bases, with 11 bases spanning the gap. CDR1 is MNHEY, CDR2 SVGAGI, per germline. CDR3 length: 12 residues. The sample comes from a study of read filtering for tumor transcriptome and immune sequencing. Study-level points and caveats: The sorted CD138-negative fraction was a mixed bone marrow immune population, not purified T cells.

What was sequenced was a population of CD138-negative cells sorted from bone marrow. The sequence was collected from a donor at least 40 years old with multiple myeloma. This chain connects TRBV6-5 to TRBJ2-1; weak D call: TRBD1 (6 bases). This chain's CDR3 is CASSRTGFEQFF. CDR3 nucleotides: TGTGCCAGCAGTAGAACAGGGTTTGAGCAGTTCTTC.